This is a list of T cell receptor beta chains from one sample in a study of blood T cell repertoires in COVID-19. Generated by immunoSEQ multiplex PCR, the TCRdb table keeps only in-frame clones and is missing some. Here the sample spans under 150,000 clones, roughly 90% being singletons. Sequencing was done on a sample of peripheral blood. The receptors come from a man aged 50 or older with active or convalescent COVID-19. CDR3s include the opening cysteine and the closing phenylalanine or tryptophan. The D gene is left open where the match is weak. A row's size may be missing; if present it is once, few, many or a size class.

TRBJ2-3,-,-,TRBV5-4,TGTGCCAGCCTGGACTGGGAAGCAGATACGCAGTATTTT,CASLDWEADTQYF
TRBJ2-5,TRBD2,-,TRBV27,TGTGCCAGCAGTTCCCGGACTAGCCCAGAGACCCAGTACTTC,CASSSRTSPETQYF
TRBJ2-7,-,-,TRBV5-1,TGCGCCAGCAGCCTTGGACAGTACGAGCAGTACTTC,CASSLGQYEQYF
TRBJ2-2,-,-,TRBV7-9,TGTGCCAGCAGCTTATATTCCAGGAACACCGGGGAGCTGTTTTTT,CASSLYSRNTGELFF
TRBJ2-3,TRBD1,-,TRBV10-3,TGTGCCATTCAGGGGGTCGACGCAGATACGCAGTATTTT,CAIQGVDADTQYF
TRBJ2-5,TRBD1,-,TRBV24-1,TGTGCCACCAGTGATCCAGGGACAGGGTTGGAGACCCAGTACTTC,CATSDPGTGLETQYF
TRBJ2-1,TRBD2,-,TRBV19,TGTGCCAGTAGCTCTAAGACTAGCGGGAGTAGAAATGAGCAGTTCTTC,CASSSKTSGSRNEQFF
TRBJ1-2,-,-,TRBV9,TGTGCCAGCAGCGTACGCGAGGCCCGGAATGGCTACACCTTC,CASSVREARNGYTF
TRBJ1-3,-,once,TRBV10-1,TGCGCCAGTTCTACGGGAGACGGAAACACCATATATTTT,CASSTGDGNTIYF
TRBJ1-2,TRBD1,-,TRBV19,TGTGCCAGTAGTAGGACAGGCTTGAACTATGGCTACACCTTC,CASSRTGLNYGYTF
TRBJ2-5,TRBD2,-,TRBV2,TGTGCCAGCAAGAATAGCGGGAGGGTTGGTGAGACCCAGTACTTC,CASKNSGRVGETQYF
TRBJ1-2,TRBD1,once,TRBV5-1,TGCGCCAGCAGCTATGGTATGGGACAGACCCGCTATGGCTACACCTTC,CASSYGMGQTRYGYTF
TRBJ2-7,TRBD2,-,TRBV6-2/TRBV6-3,TGTGCCAGCAGTGCAGCGGGGATCCGCGAGCAGTACTTC,CASSAAGIREQYF
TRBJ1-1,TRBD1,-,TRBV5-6,TGTGCCAGCAGCTCGACAGGGGGCCCGAACACTGAAGCTTTCTTT,CASSSTGGPNTEAFF
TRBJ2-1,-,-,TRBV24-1,TGTGCCACCAGTGATTTGTTGGGGCGAGAGCAGTTCTTC,CATSDLLGREQFF
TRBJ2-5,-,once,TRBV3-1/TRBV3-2,TGTGCCAGCAGCCAGCGAACTAGAGGAGAGACCCAGTACTTC,CASSQRTRGETQYF
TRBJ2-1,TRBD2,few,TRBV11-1,TGTGCCAGCAGGGGACTAGCGAGTGGCAATGAGCAGTTCTTC,CASRGLASGNEQFF
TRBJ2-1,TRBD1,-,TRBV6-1,TGTGCCAGCAGTGGCCGGGACAGGGGAATCAACAATGAGCAGTTCTTC,CASSGRDRGINNEQFF
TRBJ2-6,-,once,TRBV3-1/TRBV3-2,TGTGCCAGCAGCCAAGCTCCCTCCTCTGGGGCCAACGTCCTGACTTTC,CASSQAPSSGANVLTF
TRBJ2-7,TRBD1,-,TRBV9,TGTGCCAGCAGCGTGGGACAGGGTCCAAACGAGCAGTACTTC,CASSVGQGPNEQYF
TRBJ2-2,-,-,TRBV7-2,TGTGCCAGCAGCATCCGACTAGAATCCACCGGGGAGCTGTTTTTT,CASSIRLESTGELFF
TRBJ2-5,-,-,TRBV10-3,TGTGCCATCAGTGATGGGGGGAAAGAGACCCAGTACTTC,CAISDGGKETQYF
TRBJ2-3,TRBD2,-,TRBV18,TGTGCCAGCTCACCAGTGGGGACTAGCGGCACAGATACGCAGTATTTT,CASSPVGTSGTDTQYF
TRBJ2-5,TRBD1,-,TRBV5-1,TGCGCCAGCAGCAAGGGACAGGGGTCCCCAGAGACCCAGTACTTC,CASSKGQGSPETQYF
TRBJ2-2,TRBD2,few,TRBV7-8,TGTGCCAGCAGCACAGCGGGAGGCCCCGGGGAGCTGTTTTTT,CASSTAGGPGELFF
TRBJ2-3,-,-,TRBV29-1,TGCAGCCTCTCGAGCGGCCGCACAGATACGCAGTATTTT,CSLSSGRTDTQYF
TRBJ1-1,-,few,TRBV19,TGTGCCAGTAGTTCCCAAGGGAGACCAGAAGCTTTCTTT,CASSSQGRPEAFF
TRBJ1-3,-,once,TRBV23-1,TGCGCCAGCAGTCAATCAAGGCGGATCTCTGGAAACACCATATATTTT,CASSQSRRISGNTIYF
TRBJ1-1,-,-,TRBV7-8,TGTGCCAGCAGCGGGCGGGAATCAGGGTCCGGGAACACTGAAGCTTTCTTT,CASSGRESGSGNTEAFF